This TCR beta chain was sequenced for a study of shared T cell receptors in the human thymus. Losses at the gene ends were 2 bases for V and 3 bases for J; bases not matched to a gene: 8. Germline V gives CDR1 ENHRY, CDR2 SYGVKD. The CDR3 contains 16 residues. Assay used: immunoSEQ multiplex PCR; TCRdb lists only in-frame clones, some missing. The sample has hundreds of thousands of clones, 80% to 90% seen once. These sequences were also reported in another study, on human thymus T cells. That source reports: Related research has reported that thymic repertoires overlap highly among unrelated individuals.

The V call is TRBV10-3, the J call TRBJ2-7; TRBD1 agrees at 9 bases. The sequence derives from a boy younger than two with a congenital heart defect. The sequencing sample was made of thymocytes. The CDR3 protein is CAISEEGGTGLYEQYF. As DNA, the CDR3 is TGTGCCATCAGTGAGGAGGGGGGGACAGGGCTCTACGAGCAGTACTTC.